The clone carrying this T cell receptor (beta chain) was seen a few times. Its antigen is as yet unknown. The V and J ends lost 4 bases and 0 bases respectively, with 10 bases between them. The CDR3 totals 14 residues. The germline CDR1 and CDR2 sequences are SGHDT and YYEEEE. This record belongs to a study of response to subunit inactivated influenza vaccine. Study results and caveats: Each seasonal influenza vaccination recruits few new T cells, the authors suggested.

TCRdb called the RT-PCR reads again in MiXCR, with one record for every CDR3 protein. The sample gives 300,000 to 350,000 distinct CDR3 sequences, about a fifth of which show up once; approximately 10% is in the top ten. Sequencing was performed on PBMCs from blood, taken less than 22 months after vaccination. The chain recombines TRBV5-6 with TRBJ1-2, with D possibly matching TRBD1 (5 bases). The TCR comes from a man between 50 and 69 years old who received an inactivated influenza vaccine. In nucleotides, the CDR3 is TGTGCCAGCAGCCGGGGCCGAGCTAACTATGGCTACACCTTC. It specifies CASSRGRANYGYTF.